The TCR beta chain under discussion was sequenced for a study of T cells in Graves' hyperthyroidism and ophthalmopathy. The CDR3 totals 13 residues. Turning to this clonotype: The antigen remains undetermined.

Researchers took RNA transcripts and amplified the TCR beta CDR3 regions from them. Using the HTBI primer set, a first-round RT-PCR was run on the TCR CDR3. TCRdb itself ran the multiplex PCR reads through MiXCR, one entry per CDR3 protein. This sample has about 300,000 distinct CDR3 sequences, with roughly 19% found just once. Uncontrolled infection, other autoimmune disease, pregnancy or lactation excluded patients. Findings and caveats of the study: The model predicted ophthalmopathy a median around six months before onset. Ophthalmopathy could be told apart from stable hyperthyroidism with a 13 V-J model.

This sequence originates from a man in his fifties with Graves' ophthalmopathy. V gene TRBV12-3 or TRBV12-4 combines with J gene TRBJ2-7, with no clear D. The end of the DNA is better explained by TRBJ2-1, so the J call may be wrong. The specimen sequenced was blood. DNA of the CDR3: TGTGCCAGCAGTTTAATGAGGAACTACGAGCAGTTCTTC. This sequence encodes CASSLMRNYEQFF.